This T cell receptor (beta chain) was recovered during a study of spatial heterogeneity in lung cancer (dated by TCRdb to about 2019). Background for the entire study: Beta-chain transcripts were consistently detected in greater numbers than alpha-chain transcripts, which likely reflects a higher abundance of beta-chain transcripts. In non-small cell lung cancer, the study made a quantitative comparison of TCR alpha and beta repertoires among multiple tumor regions, matched nontumor lung and blood. In the raw uncorrected reads, each unique combination of TCR and UMI appeared more than ten times on average. The study linked features of the TCR repertoire to counts of nonsynonymous mutations, which were determined by whole-exome sequencing of tumor tissue. At surgery, roughly 220 tumor regions, 64 matched nontumor lung samples and more than 55 PBMC samples were TCR-sequenced for both alpha and beta chains. On the study overall, not on this receptor specifically: Additional single-cell paired TCR alpha and beta sequencing was considered necessary to confirm, at a functional level, the hypothesis that regional TCRs recognize regional mutations. Ubiquitous expanded tumor TCRs were found in blood more often at tumor resection than at routine follow-up.

The time point label corresponds to: sample taken at primary tumor resection. Without any cell sorting, TCR sequencing was performed on whole RNA extracted either from tumor and nontumor lung tissue or from cryopreserved PBMC samples. Donors were some 67 patients with early-stage, untreated non-small cell lung cancer from the lung TRACERx cohort. Patients were selected for TCR sequencing only if sufficient RNA was available from at least two tumor regions. The CDR3 contains 13 residues, cysteine and phenylalanine counted. Only the CDR3 DNA stays, 39 bases, in frame from base 1. From the germline V gene (reference sequence), CDR1 is LGHDT and CDR2 is YNNKEL. V loses 2 bases of germline sequence and J loses 4 bases, and the interval between the two ends is 8 bases. To prepare the library, 5' RACE was applied. Sequencing took place on a NextSeq 500. The TCR library protocol attached a unique molecular identifier to each TCR cDNA molecule to allow correction of PCR and sequencing errors. The paper's processing steps were these. TCR identification, UMI-based error correction and CDR3 extraction were all carried out with Decombinator tools. Expanded TCRs were defined as those above a frequency of 2 per 1,000, corresponding to the top 1% of the tumor frequency distribution. Renyi diversity was calculated using the R vegan package after each repertoire was subsampled 100 times to 5,000 TCRs. To build CDR3 similarity networks, amino acid triplet string-kernel similarity was used, and CDR3s were connected when their pairwise similarity was above 0.82. Clones were called with MiXCR by TCRdb after fastp trimmed the public reads at Q25, and only in-frame beta chains were retained. For every CDR3 protein sequence, its rows merge into one entry that carries the most common genes and DNA. V and J calls and clone size were set by TCRdb, not the authors. The sample table shows about 86,000 distinct CDR3 sequences, and 10% to 15% are seen once. The top ten constitute around 4.3% of the sample.

To note about this clonotype: Its antigen remains undetermined. No base quality information exists; no much larger clone differs at one position.

The sample was PBMCs, taken at surgery. The TCR sequence derives from a male donor with early-stage non-small cell lung cancer. The sequence joins TRBV3-1 to TRBJ1-2, with the identity of the D gene unclear. The CDR3 region has the sequence CASSQTTVYGYTF. DNA sequence: TGTGCCAGCAGCCAAACCACGGTCTATGGCTACACCTTC.